The clone carrying this T cell receptor (beta chain) was detected once. Its antigen is unidentified. Some clones are missing from TCRdb's copy, which holds only in-frame ones; the method was immunoSEQ multiplex PCR. The sample includes 1,500,000 or so clones, roughly 98.5% seen only once; the top ten take 0.36%. The CDR3 is made up of 14 amino acids. Trimming stripped 4 bases from V and 2 bases from J, with 12 bases between. CDR1 SGHVS and CDR2 FQNEAQ come from the germline V gene. Donors, healthy HIV-negative adults, lacked recent acute infections or vaccinations. The data are from a study of shared clonotypes between healthy human individuals. Study-wide findings and caveats: Naive subsets typically showed greater estimated richness than memory subsets.

This receptor was taken from a man aged 25-40 years in good health. Sequencing was carried out using naive CD4+ T cells sorted from blood. Subset meaning: CD45RA+ positively selected. The J gene is TRBJ2-7, the V gene TRBV7-8; D might be TRBD1 or TRBD2, each matching 5 bases. The chain's CDR3 is CASSSSGPTYEQYF. The CDR3 coding sequence is TGTGCCAGCAGCTCCTCGGGACCGACCTACGAGCAGTACTTC.